The clone carrying this T cell receptor beta chain occurred many times. Antigen specificity is unknown. The sample comes from a study of human T cells and chemical hapten exposure. Using its own MiXCR run on the RACE reads, TCRdb lists one record per CDR3 protein. Of some 400,000 distinct CDR3 sequences in the sample, approximately 5.1% are singletons; the top ten hold just over 2.5%. Study observations and caveats: Following DPC sensitization, TCRs present above 1 in 1000 frequency showed no change.

J lost 1 base, V lost 6 bases, and 13 bases had no gene match. CDR1 MNHEY and CDR2 SMNVEV come from the germline V gene (reference sequence). The CDR3 covers 18 residues. Time point: pre-sensitization, week 0. Indicated treatment: therapeutic diphenylcyclopropenone sensitization with weekly scalp DPC. The chain recombines TRBV27 with TRBJ2-3, with 10 bases fitting TRBD2. The input for sequencing was whole blood, taken in connection with sensitization to the hapten diphenylcyclopropenone (DPC). This TCR was recovered from a woman aged 45-60 years with alopecia areata. Some clones in this sample may be carry-over from other donors' samples. Written as DNA, the CDR3 is TGTGCCAGCAGGGCCGGGACTAGCGCGAATCGTGGCACAGATACGCAGTATTTT. Translation gives CASRAGTSANRGTDTQYF.